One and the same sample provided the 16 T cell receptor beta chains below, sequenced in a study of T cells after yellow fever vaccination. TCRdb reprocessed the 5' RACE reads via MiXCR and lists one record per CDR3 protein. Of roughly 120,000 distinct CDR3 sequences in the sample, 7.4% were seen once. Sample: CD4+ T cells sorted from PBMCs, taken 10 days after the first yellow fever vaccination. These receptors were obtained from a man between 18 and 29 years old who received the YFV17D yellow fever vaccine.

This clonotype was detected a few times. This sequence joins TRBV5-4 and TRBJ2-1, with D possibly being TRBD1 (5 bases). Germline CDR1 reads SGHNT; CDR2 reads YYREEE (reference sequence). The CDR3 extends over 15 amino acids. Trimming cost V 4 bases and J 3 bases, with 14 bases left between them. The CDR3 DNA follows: TGTGCCAGCAGCGGGGCTCCAGGTAACTACAATGAGCAGTTCTTC. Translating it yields CASSGAPGNYNEQFF.

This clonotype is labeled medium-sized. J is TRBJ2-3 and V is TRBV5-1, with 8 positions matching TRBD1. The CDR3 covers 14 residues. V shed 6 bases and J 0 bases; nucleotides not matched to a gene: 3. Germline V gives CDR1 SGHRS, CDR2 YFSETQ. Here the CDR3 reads CASKGQGSTDTQYF. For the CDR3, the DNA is TGCGCCAGCAAAGGACAGGGCAGCACAGATACGCAGTATTTT.

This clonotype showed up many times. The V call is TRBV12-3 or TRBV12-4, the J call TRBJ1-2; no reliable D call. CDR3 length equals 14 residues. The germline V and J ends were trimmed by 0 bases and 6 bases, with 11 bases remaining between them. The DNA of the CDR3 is TGTGCCAGCAGTTTAGCGCTAACATTCGATGGCTACACCTTC. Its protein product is CASSLALTFDGYTF.

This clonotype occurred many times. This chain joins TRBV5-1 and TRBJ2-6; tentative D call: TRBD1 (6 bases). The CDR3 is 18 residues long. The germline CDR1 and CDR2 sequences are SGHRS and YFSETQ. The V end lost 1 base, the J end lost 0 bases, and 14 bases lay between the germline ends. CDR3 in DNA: TGCGCCAGCAGCTTGTATCTGACAGGAGGCTCTGGGGCCAACGTCCTGACTTTC. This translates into CASSLYLTGGSGANVLTF.

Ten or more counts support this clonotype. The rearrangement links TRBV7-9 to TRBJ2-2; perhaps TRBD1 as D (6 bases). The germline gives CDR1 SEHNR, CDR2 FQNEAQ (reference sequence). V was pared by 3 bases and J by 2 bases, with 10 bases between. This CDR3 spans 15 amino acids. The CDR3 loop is CASSFRTDNTGELFF. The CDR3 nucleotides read TGTGCCAGCAGCTTTCGGACAGACAACACCGGGGAGCTGTTTTTT. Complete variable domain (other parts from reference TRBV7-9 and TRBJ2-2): DTGVSQNPRHKITKRGQNVTFRCDPISEHNRLYWYRQTLGQGPEFLTYFQNEAQLEKSRLLSDRFSAERPKGSFSTLEIQRTEQGDSAMYLCASSFRTDNTGELFFGEGSRLTVL.

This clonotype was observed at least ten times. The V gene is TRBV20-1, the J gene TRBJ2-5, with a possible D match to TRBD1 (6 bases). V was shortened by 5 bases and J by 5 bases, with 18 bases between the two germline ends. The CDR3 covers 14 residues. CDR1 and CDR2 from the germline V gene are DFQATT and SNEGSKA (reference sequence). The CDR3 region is CSAPKHDRTETQYF. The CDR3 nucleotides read TGCAGTGCTCCGAAGCATGACAGGACTGAGACCCAGTACTTC.

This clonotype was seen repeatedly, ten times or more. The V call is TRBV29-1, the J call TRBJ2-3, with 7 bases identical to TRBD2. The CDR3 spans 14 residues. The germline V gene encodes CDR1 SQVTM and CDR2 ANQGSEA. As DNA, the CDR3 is TGCAGACCCCCTCTAGCGGTATTCACAGATACGCAGTATTTT. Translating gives CRPPLAVFTDTQYF.

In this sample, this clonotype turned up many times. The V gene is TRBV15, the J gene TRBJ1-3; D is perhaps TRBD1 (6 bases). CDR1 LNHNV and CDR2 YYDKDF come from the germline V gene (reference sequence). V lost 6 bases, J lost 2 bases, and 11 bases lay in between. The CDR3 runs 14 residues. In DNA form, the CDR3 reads TGTGCCACCAGTTCCCCAGGGGCTGGAAACACCATATATTTT. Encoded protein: CATSSPGAGNTIYF.

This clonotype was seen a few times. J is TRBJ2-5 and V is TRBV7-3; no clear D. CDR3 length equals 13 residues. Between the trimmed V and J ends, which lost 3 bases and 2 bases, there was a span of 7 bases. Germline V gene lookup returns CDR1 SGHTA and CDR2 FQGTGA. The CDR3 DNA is TGTGCCAGCAGCTTTGTCCCGCAAGAGACCCAGTACTTC. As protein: CASSFVPQETQYF.

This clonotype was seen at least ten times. The CDR3 sequence is CASSLMAADNEQFF. The CDR3 bases are TGTGCCAGCAGCTTGATGGCAGCCGACAATGAGCAGTTCTTC. The chain uses TRBV5-6 and TRBJ2-1; D is uncertain. Between the trimmed V and J ends, which lost 1 base and 5 bases, there was a span of 10 bases. There are 14 residues in the CDR3. Germline CDR1 reads SGHDT; CDR2 reads YYEEEE. Full variable domain (missing parts from reference TRBV5-6 and TRBJ2-1): DAGVTQSPTHLIKTRGQQVTLRCSPKSGHDTVSWYQQALGQGPQFIFQYYEEEERQRGNFPDRFSGHQFPNYSSELNVNALLLGDSALYLCASSLMAADNEQFFGPGTRLTVL.

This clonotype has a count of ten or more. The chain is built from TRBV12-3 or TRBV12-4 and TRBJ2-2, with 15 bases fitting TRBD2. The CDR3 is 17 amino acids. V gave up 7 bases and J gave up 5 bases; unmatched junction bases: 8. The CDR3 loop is CASTRTSGGALTGELFF. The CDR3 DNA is TGTGCCAGCACCAGGACTAGCGGGGGGGCCCTTACCGGGGAGCTGTTTTTT.

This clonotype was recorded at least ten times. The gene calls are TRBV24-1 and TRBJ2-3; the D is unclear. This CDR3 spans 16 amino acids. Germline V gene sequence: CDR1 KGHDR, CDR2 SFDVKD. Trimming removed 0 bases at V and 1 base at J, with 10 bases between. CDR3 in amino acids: CATSDLKLTGTDTQYF. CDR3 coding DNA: TGTGCCACCAGTGATTTGAAGCTAACGGGCACAGATACGCAGTATTTT.

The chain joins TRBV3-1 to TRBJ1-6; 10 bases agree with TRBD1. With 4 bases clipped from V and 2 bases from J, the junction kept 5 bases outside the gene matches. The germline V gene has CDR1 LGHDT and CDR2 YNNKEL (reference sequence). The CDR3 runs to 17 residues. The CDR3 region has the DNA TGTGCCAGCAGCCCCCGGGACAGGGGCACCTATAATTCACCCCTCCACTTT. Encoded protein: CASSPRDRGTYNSPLHF. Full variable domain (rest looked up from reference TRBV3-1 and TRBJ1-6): DTAVSQTPKYLVTQMGNDKSIKCEQNLGHDTMYWYKQDSKKFLKIMFSYNNKELIINETVPNRFSPKSPDKAHLNLHINSLELGDSAVYFCASSPRDRGTYNSPLHFGNGTRLTVT.

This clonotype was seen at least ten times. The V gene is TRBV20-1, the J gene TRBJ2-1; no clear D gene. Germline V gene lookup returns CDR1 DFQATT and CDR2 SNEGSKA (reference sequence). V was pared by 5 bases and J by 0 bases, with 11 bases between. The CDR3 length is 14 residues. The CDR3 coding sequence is TGCAGTGCTGGTCGTGAGGCCTCCTACAATGAGCAGTTCTTC. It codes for CSAGREASYNEQFF.

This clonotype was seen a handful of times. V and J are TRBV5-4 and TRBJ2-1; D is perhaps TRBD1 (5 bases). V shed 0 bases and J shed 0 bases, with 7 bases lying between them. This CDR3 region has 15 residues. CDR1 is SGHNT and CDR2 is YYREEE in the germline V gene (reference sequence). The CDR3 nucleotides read TGTGCCAGCAGCTTGGCAGGGTTCTCCTACAATGAGCAGTTCTTC. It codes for CASSLAGFSYNEQFF.

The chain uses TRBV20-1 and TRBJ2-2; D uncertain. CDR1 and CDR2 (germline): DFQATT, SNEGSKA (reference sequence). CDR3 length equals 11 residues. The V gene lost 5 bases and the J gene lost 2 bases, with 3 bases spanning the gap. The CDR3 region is CSAFNTGELFF. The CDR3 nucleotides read TGCAGTGCTTTCAACACCGGGGAGCTGTTTTTT.